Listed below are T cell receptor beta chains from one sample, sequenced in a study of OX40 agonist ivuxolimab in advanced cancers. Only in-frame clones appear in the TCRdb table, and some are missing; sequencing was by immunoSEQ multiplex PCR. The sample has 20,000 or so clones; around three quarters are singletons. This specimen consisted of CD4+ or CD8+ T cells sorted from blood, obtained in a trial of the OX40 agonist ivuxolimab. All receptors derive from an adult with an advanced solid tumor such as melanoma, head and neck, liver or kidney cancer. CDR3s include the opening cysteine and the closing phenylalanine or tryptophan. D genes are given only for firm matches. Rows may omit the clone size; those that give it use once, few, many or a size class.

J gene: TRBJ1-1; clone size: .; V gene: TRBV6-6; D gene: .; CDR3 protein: CASSYQEFQTEAFF; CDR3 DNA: TGTGCCAGCAGTTACCAGGAGTTTCAGACTGAAGCTTTCTTT
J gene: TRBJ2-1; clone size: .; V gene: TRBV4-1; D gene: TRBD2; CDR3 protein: CASSQGLADYNEQFF; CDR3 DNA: TGCGCCAGCAGCCAAGGGCTAGCGGACTACAATGAGCAGTTCTTC
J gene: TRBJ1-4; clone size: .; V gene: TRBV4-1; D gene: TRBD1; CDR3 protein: CASSQDVGGRLFF; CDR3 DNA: TGCGCCAGCAGCCAAGATGTAGGGGGCAGATTGTTTTTT
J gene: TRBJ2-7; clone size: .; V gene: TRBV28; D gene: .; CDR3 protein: CASSLGLLPYEQYF; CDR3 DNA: TGTGCCAGCAGTTTAGGTCTATTACCCTACGAGCAGTACTTC
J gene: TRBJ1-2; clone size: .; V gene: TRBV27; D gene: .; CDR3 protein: CASSLLAGRDNYGYTF; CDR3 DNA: TGTGCCAGCAGTTTATTGGCAGGAAGGGATAACTATGGCTACACCTTC
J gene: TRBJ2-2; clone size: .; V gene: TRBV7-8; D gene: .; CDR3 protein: CASSLANGELFF; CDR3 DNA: TGTGCCAGCAGCTTAGCCAACGGGGAGCTGTTTTTT
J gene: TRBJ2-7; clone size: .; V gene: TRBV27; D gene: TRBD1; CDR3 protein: CASSLSGTGAYEQYF; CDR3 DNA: TGTGCCAGCAGTTTATCTGGGACAGGGGCCTACGAGCAGTACTTC
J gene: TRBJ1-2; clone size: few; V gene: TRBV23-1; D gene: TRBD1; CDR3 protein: CASSHIGTGGRGYTF; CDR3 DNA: TGCGCCAGCAGTCATATCGGGACAGGGGGCCGTGGCTACACCTTC
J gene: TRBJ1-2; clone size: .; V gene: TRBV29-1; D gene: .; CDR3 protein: CSVELDTHGYTF; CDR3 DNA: TGCAGCGTTGAGCTGGACACTCATGGCTACACCTTC
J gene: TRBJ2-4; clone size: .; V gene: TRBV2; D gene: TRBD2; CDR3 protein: CASSPVTSGVAKNIQYF; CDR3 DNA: TGTGCCAGCAGTCCAGTGACTAGCGGTGTAGCTAAAAACATTCAGTACTTC
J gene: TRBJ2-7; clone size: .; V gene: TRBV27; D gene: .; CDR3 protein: CASSSHLIAYEQYF; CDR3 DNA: TGTGCCAGCAGTTCCCATTTGATCGCCTACGAGCAGTACTTC
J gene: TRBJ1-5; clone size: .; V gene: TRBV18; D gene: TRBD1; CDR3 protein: CASSPPGTGLSNQPQHF; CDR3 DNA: TGTGCCAGCTCACCCCCAGGGACAGGCCTTAGCAATCAGCCCCAGCATTTT
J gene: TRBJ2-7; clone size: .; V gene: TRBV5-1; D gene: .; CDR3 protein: CASSYQGSYEQYF; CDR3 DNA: TGCGCCAGCAGCTATCAGGGCTCCTACGAGCAGTACTTC
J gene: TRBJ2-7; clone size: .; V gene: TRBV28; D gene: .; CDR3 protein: CASSLFYEQYF; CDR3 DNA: TGTGCCAGCAGCCTATTTTACGAGCAGTACTTC
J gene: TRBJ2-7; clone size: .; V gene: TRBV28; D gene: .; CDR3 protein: CASSLWGAYEQYF; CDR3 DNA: TGTGCCAGCAGTTTGTGGGGGGCCTACGAGCAGTACTTC
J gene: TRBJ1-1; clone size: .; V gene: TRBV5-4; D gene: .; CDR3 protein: CASQSRAGTEAFF; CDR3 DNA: TGTGCCAGCCAGTCCAGGGCGGGCACTGAAGCTTTCTTT
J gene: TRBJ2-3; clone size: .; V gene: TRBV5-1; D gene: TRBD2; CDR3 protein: CASSLAGGPADTQYF; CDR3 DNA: TGCGCCAGCAGCTTAGCGGGAGGGCCTGCCGATACGCAGTATTTT
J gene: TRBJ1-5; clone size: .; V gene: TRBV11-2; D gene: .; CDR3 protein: CASSSGNQPQHF; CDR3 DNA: TGTGCCAGCAGTTCCGGCAATCAGCCCCAGCATTTT
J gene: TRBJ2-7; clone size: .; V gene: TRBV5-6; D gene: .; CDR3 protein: CASSLVGSGYEQYF; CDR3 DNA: TGTGCCAGCAGCTTGGTTGGTTCCGGCTACGAGCAGTACTTC
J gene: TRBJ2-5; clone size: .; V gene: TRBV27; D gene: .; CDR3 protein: CASSLTANPQETQYF; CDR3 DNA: TGTGCCAGCAGTTTAACAGCGAACCCACAAGAGACCCAGTACTTC
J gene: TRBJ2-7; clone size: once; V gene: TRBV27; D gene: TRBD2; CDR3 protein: CASQPLAGVNHEQYF; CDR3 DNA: TGTGCCAGCCAACCACTAGCGGGAGTTAACCACGAGCAGTACTTC
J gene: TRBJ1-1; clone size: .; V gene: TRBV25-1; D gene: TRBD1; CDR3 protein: CASSEFETGGMDTEAFF; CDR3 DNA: TGTGCCAGCAGTGAATTCGAGACAGGGGGGATGGACACTGAAGCTTTCTTT
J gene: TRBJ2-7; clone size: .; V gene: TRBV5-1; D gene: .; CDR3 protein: CASSLSQGGREQYF; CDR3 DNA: TGCGCCAGCAGCTTGAGCCAGGGGGGAAGGGAGCAGTACTTC
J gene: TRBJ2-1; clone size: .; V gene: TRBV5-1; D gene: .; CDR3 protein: CASSLSGLYNEQFF; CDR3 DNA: TGCGCCAGCAGCTTGAGCGGCCTATACAATGAGCAGTTCTTC
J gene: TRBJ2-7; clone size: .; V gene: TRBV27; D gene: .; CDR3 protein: CASSSPNRAAYYEQYF; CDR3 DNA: TGTGCCAGCAGTTCCCCCAACAGGGCCGCTTACTACGAGCAGTACTTC
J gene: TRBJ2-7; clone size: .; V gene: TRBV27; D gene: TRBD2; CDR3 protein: CASSTGLAGEGEQYF; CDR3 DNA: TGTGCCAGCAGTACAGGACTAGCGGGGGAGGGCGAGCAGTACTTC
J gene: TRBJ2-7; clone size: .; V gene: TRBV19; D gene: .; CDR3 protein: CASRATRREAYEQYF; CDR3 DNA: TGTGCCAGTAGAGCCACCAGGAGAGAAGCCTACGAGCAGTACTTC
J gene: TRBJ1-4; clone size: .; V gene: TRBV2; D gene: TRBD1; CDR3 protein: CASSETTGQALF; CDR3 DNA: TGTGCCAGCAGTGAGACCACGGGACAGGCTCTTTTT
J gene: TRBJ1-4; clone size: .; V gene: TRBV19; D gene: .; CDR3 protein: CASSIIGLGEKLFF; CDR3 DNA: TGTGCCAGTAGTATAATAGGGTTAGGGGAAAAACTGTTTTTT
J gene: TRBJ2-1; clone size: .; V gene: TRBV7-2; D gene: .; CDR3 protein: CASSSQGGAKNNEQFF; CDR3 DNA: TGTGCCAGCAGCTCCCAGGGGGGGGCCAAAAACAATGAGCAGTTCTTC
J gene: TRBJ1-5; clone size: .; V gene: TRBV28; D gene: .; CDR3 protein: CASSSRQDHQPQHF; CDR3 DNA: TGTGCCAGCAGTTCTCGACAGGACCATCAGCCCCAGCATTTT
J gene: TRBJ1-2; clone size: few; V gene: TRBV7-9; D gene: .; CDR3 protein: CASSPRTANLNYGYTF; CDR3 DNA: TGTGCCAGCAGCCCCAGGACAGCCAACCTTAACTATGGCTACACCTTC
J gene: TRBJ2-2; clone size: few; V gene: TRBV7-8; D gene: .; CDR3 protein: CASSFPGELFF; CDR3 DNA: TGTGCCAGCAGCTTCCCCGGGGAGCTGTTTTTT
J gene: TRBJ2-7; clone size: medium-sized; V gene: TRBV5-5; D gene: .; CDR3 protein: CASSKIRDSISYEQYF; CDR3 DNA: TGTGCCAGCAGCAAAATCCGGGACTCGATCTCCTACGAGCAGTACTTC
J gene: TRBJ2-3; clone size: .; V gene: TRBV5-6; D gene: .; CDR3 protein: CASSLSGENFGTDTQYF; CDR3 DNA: TGTGCCAGCAGCCTGAGTGGGGAGAATTTCGGAACAGATACGCAGTATTTT
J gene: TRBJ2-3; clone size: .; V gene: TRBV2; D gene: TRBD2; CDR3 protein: CASSPFIRGGSTDTQYF; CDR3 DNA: TGTGCCAGCAGTCCCTTTATCCGGGGGGGGAGCACAGATACGCAGTATTTT
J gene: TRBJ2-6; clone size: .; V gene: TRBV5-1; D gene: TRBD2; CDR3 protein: CASSPLAGRSGANVLTF; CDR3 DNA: TGCGCCAGCAGCCCTCTAGCGGGACGCTCTGGGGCCAACGTCCTGACTTTC
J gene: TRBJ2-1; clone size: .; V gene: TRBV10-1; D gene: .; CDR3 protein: CASSELQGRNEQFF; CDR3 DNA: TGCGCCAGCAGTGAGTTACAAGGACGCAATGAGCAGTTCTTC
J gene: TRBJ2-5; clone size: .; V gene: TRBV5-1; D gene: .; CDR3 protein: CASSLLQGRRETQYF; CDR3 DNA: TGCGCCAGCAGCTTGTTACAGGGTCGGCGCGAGACCCAGTACTTC
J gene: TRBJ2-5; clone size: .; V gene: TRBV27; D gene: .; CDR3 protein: CASSFSGVGETQYF; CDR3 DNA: TGTGCCAGCAGTTTCTCAGGGGTGGGAGAGACCCAGTACTTC
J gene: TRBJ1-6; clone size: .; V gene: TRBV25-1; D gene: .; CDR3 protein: CASSESQGWNSPLHF; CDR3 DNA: TGTGCCAGCAGTGAATCTCAGGGGTGGAATTCACCCCTCCACTTT
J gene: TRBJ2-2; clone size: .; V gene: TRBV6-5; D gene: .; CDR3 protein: CASRNSGELFF; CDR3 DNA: TGTGCCAGCAGGAACTCCGGGGAGCTGTTTTTT
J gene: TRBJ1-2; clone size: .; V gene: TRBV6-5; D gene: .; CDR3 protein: CASSYPDAPLWGYTF; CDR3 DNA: TGTGCCAGCAGTTACCCGGACGCCCCTCTATGGGGCTACACCTTC
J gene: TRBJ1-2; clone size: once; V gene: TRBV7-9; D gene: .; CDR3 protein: CASSFFQLRANYGYTF; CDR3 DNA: TGTGCCAGCAGCTTTTTTCAGCTAAGGGCTAACTATGGCTACACCTTC
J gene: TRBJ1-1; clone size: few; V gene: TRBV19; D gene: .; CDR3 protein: CASSTTDNTEAFF; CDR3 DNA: TGTGCCAGTAGTACGACAGACAACACTGAAGCTTTCTTT
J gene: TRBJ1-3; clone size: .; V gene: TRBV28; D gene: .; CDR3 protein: CASSFFGQEWRGNTIYF; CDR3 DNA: TGTGCCAGCAGTTTTTTTGGTCAGGAATGGCGGGGAAACACCATATATTTT
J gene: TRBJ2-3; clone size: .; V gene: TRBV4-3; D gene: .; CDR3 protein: CASSQDWGGPTDTQYF; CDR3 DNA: TGCGCCAGCAGCCAAGATTGGGGGGGCCCCACAGATACGCAGTATTTT
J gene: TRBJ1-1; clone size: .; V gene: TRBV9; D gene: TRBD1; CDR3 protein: CASSLAGGSAEAFF; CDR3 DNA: TGTGCCAGCAGCCTAGCAGGGGGAAGCGCTGAAGCTTTCTTT
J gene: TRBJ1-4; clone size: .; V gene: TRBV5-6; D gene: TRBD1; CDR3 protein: CASSLGQGEKLFF; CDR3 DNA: TGTGCCAGCAGCTTGGGACAGGGGGAAAAACTGTTTTTT